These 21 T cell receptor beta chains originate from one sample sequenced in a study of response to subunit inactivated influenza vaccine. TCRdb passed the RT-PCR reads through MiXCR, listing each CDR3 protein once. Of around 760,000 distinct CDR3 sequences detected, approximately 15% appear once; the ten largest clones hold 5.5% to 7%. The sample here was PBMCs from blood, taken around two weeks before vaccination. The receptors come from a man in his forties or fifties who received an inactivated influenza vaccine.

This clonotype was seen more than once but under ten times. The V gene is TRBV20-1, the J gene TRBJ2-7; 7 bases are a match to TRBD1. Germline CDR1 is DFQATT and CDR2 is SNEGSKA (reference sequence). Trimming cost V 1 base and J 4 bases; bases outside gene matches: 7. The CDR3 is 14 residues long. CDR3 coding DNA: TGCAGTGCTAGAGGGTCAGGGGGTCTATACGAGCAGTACTTC. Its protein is CSARGSGGLYEQYF.

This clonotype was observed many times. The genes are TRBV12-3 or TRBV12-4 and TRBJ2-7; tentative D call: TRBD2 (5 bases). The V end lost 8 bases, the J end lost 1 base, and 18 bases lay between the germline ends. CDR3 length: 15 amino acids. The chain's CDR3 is CASSSSGSMSYEQYF. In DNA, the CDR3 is TGTGCCAGCTCGTCTTCGGGGTCGATGTCCTACGAGCAGTACTTC.

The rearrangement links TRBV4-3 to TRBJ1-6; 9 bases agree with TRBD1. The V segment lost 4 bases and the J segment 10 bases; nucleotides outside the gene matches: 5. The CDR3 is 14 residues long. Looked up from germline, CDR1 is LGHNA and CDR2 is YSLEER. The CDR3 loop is CASSPTGGTSPLHF. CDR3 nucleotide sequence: TGCGCCAGCAGCCCGACAGGGGGTACCTCACCCCTCCACTTT.

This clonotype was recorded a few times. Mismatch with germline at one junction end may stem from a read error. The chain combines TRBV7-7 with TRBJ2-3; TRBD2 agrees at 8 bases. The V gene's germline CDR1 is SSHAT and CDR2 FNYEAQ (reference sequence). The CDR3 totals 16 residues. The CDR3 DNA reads TGTGCTAGCAGCGTAGGACTAGCTGGTGACACAGATACGCAGTATTTT. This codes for CASSVGLAGDTDTQYF.

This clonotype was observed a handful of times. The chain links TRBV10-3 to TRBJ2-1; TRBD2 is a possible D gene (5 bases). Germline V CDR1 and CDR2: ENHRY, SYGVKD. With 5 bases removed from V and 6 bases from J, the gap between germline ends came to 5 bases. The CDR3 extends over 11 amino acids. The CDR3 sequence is CAISSGNEQFF. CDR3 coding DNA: TGTGCCATCAGTAGCGGCAATGAGCAGTTCTTC.

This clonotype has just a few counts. CDR3 region: CASSLMAGGSYEQYF. The CDR3 nucleotides read TGTGCCAGCAGCTTAATGGCGGGAGGCTCCTACGAGCAGTACTTC. The J gene is TRBJ2-7, the V gene TRBV7-8, with TRBD2 matching over 8 bases. There are 15 residues in the CDR3. Germline-derived CDR1 and CDR2 are SGHVS and FQNEAQ. The ends lost 2 bases at V and 0 bases at J; junction bases unmatched: 3.

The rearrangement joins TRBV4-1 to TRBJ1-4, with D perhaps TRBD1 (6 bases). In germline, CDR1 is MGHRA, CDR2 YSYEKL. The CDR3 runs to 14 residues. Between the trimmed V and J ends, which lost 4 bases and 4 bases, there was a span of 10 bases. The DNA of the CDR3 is TGCGCCAGCAGCCGGGGGACACGTAATGAAAAACTGTTTTTT. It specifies CASSRGTRNEKLFF.

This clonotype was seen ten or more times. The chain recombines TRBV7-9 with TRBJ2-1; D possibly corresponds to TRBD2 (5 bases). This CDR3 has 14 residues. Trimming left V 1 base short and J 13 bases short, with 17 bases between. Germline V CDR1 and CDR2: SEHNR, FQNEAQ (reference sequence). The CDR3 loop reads CASSLGASRNPQFF. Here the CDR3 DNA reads TGTGCCAGCAGCTTAGGGGCTAGCCGGAACCCCCAGTTCTTC. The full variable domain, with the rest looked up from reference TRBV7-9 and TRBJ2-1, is DTGVSQNPRHKITKRGQNVTFRCDPISEHNRLYWYRQTLGQGPEFLTYFQNEAQLEKSRLLSDRFSAERPKGSFSTLEIQRTEQGDSAMYLCASSLGASRNPQFFGPGTRLTVL.

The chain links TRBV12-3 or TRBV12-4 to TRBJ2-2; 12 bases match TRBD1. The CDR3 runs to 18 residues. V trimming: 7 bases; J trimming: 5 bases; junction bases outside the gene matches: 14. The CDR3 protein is CASNPGTGGLVRTGELFF. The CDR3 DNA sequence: TGTGCCAGCAACCCGGGGACAGGGGGCTTGGTGAGAACCGGGGAGCTGTTTTTT.

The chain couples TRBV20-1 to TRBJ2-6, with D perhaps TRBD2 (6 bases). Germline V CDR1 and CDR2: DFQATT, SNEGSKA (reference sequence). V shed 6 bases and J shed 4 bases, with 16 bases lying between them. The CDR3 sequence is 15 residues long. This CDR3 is CSAPRRVSGANVLTF. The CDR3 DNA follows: TGCAGTGCCCCCCGGAGGGTCTCCGGGGCCAACGTCCTGACTTTC.

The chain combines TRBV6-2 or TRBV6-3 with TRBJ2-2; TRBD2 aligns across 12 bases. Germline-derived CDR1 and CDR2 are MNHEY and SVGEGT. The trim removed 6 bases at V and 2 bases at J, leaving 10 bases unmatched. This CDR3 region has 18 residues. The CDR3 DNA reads TGTGCCAGCAGCCCTAGGACTAGCGGGACCAGAAACACCGGGGAGCTGTTTTTT. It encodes CASSPRTSGTRNTGELFF.

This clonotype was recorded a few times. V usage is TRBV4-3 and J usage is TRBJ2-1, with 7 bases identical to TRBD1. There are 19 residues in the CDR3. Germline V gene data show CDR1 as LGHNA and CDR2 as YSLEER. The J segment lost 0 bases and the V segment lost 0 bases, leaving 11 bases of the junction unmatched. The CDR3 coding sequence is TGCGCCAGCAGCCAAGATCTCGGAAGGGCAGGGGGCTCCTACAATGAGCAGTTCTTC. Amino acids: CASSQDLGRAGGSYNEQFF.

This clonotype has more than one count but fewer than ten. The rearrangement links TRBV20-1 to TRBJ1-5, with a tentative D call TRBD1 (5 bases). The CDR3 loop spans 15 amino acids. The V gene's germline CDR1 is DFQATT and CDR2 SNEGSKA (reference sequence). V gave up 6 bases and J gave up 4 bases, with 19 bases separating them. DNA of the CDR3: TGCAGTGCCCAAGCCATCGGACACCAAAATCAGCCCCAGCATTTT. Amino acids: CSAQAIGHQNQPQHF.

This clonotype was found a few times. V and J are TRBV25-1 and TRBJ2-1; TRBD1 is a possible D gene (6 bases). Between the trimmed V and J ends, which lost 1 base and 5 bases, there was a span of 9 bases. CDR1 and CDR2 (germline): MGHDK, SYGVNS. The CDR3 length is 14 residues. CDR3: CASSELGQNNEQFF. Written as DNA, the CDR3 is TGTGCCAGCAGTGAATTAGGACAGAACAATGAGCAGTTCTTC.

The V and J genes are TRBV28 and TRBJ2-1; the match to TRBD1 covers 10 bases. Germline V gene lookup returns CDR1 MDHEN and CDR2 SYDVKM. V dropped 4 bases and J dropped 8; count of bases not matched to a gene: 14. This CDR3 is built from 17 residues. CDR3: CASSSNIARDRGDEQFF. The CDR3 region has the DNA TGTGCCAGCAGTTCAAATATCGCCCGGGACAGGGGAGATGAGCAGTTCTTC. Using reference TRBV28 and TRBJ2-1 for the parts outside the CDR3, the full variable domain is DVKVTQSSRYLVKRTGEKVFLECVQDMDHENMFWYRQDPGLGLRLIYFSYDVKMKEKGDIPEGYSVSREKKERFSLILESASTNQTSMYLCASSSNIARDRGDEQFFGPGTRLTVL.

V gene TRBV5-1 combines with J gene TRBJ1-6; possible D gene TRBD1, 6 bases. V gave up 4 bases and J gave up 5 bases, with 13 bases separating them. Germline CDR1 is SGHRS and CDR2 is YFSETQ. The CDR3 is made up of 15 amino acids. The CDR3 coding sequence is TGCGCCAGCAGCGCCCGGACAGTCGATAATTCACCCCTCCACTTT. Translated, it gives CASSARTVDNSPLHF.

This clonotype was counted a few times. In DNA, the CDR3 is TGTGCCAGCAGTTCTAGCGGGGAATACAATGAGCAGTTCTTC. It codes for CASSSSGEYNEQFF. The chain uses TRBV2 and TRBJ2-1, with TRBD2 matching 9 bases. Germline V gene data show CDR1 as SNHLY and CDR2 as FYNNEI. V was pared by 5 bases and J by 4 bases, with 3 bases of the junction left unmatched. This CDR3 has 14 amino acids.

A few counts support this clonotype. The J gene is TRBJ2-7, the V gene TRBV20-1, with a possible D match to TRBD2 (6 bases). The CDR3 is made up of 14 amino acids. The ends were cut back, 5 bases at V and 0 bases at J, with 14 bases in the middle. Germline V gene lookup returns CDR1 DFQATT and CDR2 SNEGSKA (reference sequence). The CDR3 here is CSASTSPLSYEQYF. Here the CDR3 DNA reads TGCAGTGCTTCTACTAGCCCCCTCTCCTACGAGCAGTACTTC.

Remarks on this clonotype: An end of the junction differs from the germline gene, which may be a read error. CDR3 sequence reads: CASSLYGGRANNIQYF. CDR3 nucleotides: TGCGCCAGCAGCTTGTATGGGGGTCGCGCCAACAACATTCAGTACTTC. The gene calls are TRBV5-1 and TRBJ2-4; D may be TRBD1 or TRBD2 (5 bases each). In germline, CDR1 is SGHRS, CDR2 YFSETQ. The CDR3 is made up of 16 amino acids. Full variable domain (rest looked up from reference TRBV5-1 and TRBJ2-4): KAGVTQTPRYLIKTRGQQVTLSCSPISGHRSVSWYQQTPGQGLQFLFEYFSETQRNKGNFPGRFSGRQFSNSRSEMNVSTLELGDSALYLCASSLYGGRANNIQYFGAGTRLSVL.

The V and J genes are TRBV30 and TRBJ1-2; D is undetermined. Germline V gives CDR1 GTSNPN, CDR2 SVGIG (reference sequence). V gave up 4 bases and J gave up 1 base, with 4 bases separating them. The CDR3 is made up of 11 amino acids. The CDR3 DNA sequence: TGTGCCTGGACAGATAACTATGGCTACACCTTC. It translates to CAWTDNYGYTF. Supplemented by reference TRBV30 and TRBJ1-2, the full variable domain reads SQTIHQWPATLVQPVGSPLSLECTVEGTSNPNLYWYRQAAGRGLQLLFYSVGIGQISSEVPQNLSASRPQDRQFILSSKKLLLSDSGFYLCAWTDNYGYTFGSGTRLTVV.

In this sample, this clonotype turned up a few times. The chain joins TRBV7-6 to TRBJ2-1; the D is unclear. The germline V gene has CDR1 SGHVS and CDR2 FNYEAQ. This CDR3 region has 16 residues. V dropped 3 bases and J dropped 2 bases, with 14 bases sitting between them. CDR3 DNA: TGTGCCAGCAGCTTCGTGGGCGTGATGCCCTACAATGAGCAGTTCTTC. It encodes CASSFVGVMPYNEQFF.